This T cell receptor (beta chain) appears in the sequencing data of a study of T cell responses to AZD1222 COVID-19 vaccine. The repertoire was sequenced with immunoSEQ multiplex PCR; TCRdb's copy has only in-frame clones and lacks some. This table has 140,000 to 150,000 clones, around 92% appearing once. Germline values: CDR1 SGHRS, CDR2 YFSETQ. The CDR3 totals 16 residues. V was cut by 1 base and J by 7 bases, with 18 bases left in between. A word on this clone: Antigen specificity is unknown.

Doses given second, at about 4 or about 12 weeks, were pooled. General study findings and limits: Spike-specific TCR repertoires showed rising breadth and depth after two AZD1222 doses.

The chain is built from TRBV5-1 and TRBJ2-1; TRBD2 might be the D (7 bases). The sequence was collected from an adult who received the AZD1222 COVID-19 vaccine. The source material was peripheral blood, sampled 28 days after the second AZD1222 dose. The CDR3 spells CASSLRGTTRGNEQFF. The DNA for the CDR3 is TGCGCCAGCAGCTTGAGGGGGACTACCAGGGGAAATGAGCAGTTCTTC.